Each of the 29 T cell receptor beta chains below was sequenced from the same sample in a study of T cells expressing NK-cell markers. Each CDR3 protein gets one entry in TCRdb, which reprocessed the 5' RACE reads and gives no DNA. Its listing shows roughly 280,000 distinct CDR3 sequences. Sequencing was performed on blood T cells: a sorted CD56 or NKG2C T cell subset, CD4+ or CD8+ T cells, or bulk PBMC T cells (not recorded which). The receptors were gathered from a young man in good health.

This chain uses TRBV6-5 with TRBJ1-2; TCRdb outputs TRBD1, but without DNA this stays unchecked. CDR1 is MNHEY, CDR2 SVGAGI, per germline. The CDR3 loop spans 17 amino acids. CDR3 protein: CASSYLHRDRGVGGYTF.

The chain employs TRBV5-6 and TRBJ2-7. This CDR3 comprises 14 residues. Germline-derived CDR1 and CDR2 are SGHDT and YYEEEE. Here the CDR3 reads CASSLAPNSYEQYF.

The chain carries TRBV20-1 and TRBJ2-2; TCRdb gives TRBD1 as the D gene, but with no DNA this cannot be confirmed. The germline CDR1 and CDR2 sequences are DFQATT and SNEGSKA (reference sequence). This CDR3 spans 14 amino acids. CDR3 region: CSARSGSNTGELFF.

V usage is TRBV20-1 and J usage is TRBJ2-3; TCRdb reports TRBD2, a call that lacks DNA to check it against. Germline CDR1 is DFQATT and CDR2 is SNEGSKA (reference sequence). There are 15 residues in the CDR3. The CDR3: CSARDAAGGADTQYF.

The chain couples TRBV5-1 to TRBJ2-7; TCRdb returns TRBD1, unconfirmable since there is no DNA. CDR1 is SGHRS, CDR2 YFSETQ, per germline. The CDR3 length is 16 residues. The CDR3 spells CASSPPGRTSSYEQYF.

The J gene is TRBJ2-1, the V gene TRBV5-1; with no DNA, the TCRdb D assignment of TRBD2 cannot be verified. This CDR3 is built from 18 residues. Germline CDR1 and CDR2: SGHRS and YFSETQ. The CDR3 protein is CASSLWLAGGPTYNEQFF.

The chain recombines TRBV29-1 with TRBJ2-3. The CDR3 is 13 residues long. The germline CDR1 and CDR2 sequences are SQVTM and ANQGSEA. The CDR3 loop reads CSVVLQSTDTQYF.

V gene TRBV20-1 combines with J gene TRBJ1-5; checking the TCRdb D call of TRBD1 is not possible without DNA. There are 13 residues in the CDR3. Germline CDR1 DFQATT, CDR2 SNEGSKA (reference sequence). The CDR3 reads CSAAQGSNQPQHF.

The chain's CDR3 is CASSLTETGELFF. The V gene is TRBV2, the J gene TRBJ2-2. Germline CDR1 SNHLY, CDR2 FYNNEI. The CDR3 sequence is 13 residues long.

The chain has TRBV12-3 or TRBV12-4 and TRBJ1-4; TCRdb lists TRBD1, though no DNA is available to test this call. This CDR3 spans 13 amino acids. CDR3 region: CASSFSEGEKLFF.

The chain employs TRBV30 and TRBJ2-3; there is no DNA to check the TCRdb D call of TRBD1. This CDR3 has 14 residues. Germline values: CDR1 GTSNPN, CDR2 SVGIG (reference sequence). This CDR3 is CAWIVSGATDTQYF.

V and J are TRBV10-3 and TRBJ2-1; TCRdb calls TRBD2, which cannot be checked without DNA. The CDR3 consists of 14 residues. Germline loops: CDR1 ENHRY, CDR2 SYGVKD. CDR3 loop: CAISEGLARNEQFF.

This sequence joins TRBV3-1 and TRBJ2-3; TCRdb designates TRBD2, a call that cannot be tested without DNA. CDR1 is LGHDT, CDR2 YNNKEL, per germline (reference sequence). The CDR3 length is 17 residues. CDR3 in amino acids: CASSHLSGLASTDTQYF.

The V and J genes are TRBV29-1 and TRBJ2-6. This CDR3 has 15 residues. Germline lookup yields CDR1 SQVTM and CDR2 ANQGSEA. The CDR3 spells CSVQTDFAGANVLTF. The entire variable domain, with the rest obtained from reference TRBV29-1 and TRBJ2-6, is as follows: SAVISQKPSRDICQRGTSLTIQCQVDSQVTMMFWYRQQPGQSLTLIATANQGSEATYESGFVIDKFPISRPNLTFSTLTVSNMSPEDSSIYLCSVQTDFAGANVLTFGAGSRLTVL.

The gene calls are TRBV12-3 or TRBV12-4 and TRBJ2-1; TCRdb designates TRBD2, a call that cannot be tested without DNA. The length of the CDR3 is 18 residues. Here the CDR3 reads CASSPGLAGAGSYNEQFF.

The rearrangement links TRBV15 to TRBJ2-1; lacking DNA, the TRBD2 call made by TCRdb goes unchecked. Germline CDR1 is LNHNV and CDR2 is YYDKDF (reference sequence). The CDR3 runs to 14 residues. The chain's CDR3 is CAVSYGLARNEQFF.

This chain links TRBV29-1 with TRBJ2-3; there is no DNA to check the TCRdb D call of TRBD1. Germline assignment: CDR1 SQVTM and CDR2 ANQGSEA. The CDR3 contains 12 residues. CDR3: CGAETGTDTQYF.

The chain employs TRBV10-3 and TRBJ2-1. Germline assignment: CDR1 ENHRY and CDR2 SYGVKD. The CDR3 totals 15 residues. CDR3 loop: CAISESPRVGNEQFF.

The chain combines TRBV6-5 with TRBJ1-4. This CDR3 comprises 16 residues. Germline V CDR1 and CDR2: MNHEY, SVGAGI. The CDR3 protein is CASSTFPGLINEKLFF.

This chain links TRBV7-2 with TRBJ2-3. Looked up from germline, CDR1 is SGHTA and CDR2 is FQGNSA. This CDR3 region has 13 residues. CDR3 amino acids: CASSQEYTDTQYF.

This sequence joins TRBV10-3 and TRBJ2-1; TCRdb's D gene call, TRBD2, goes unchecked for lack of DNA. CDR1 is ENHRY and CDR2 is SYGVKD in the germline V gene. There are 16 residues in the CDR3. The CDR3 spells CAISEKMASGYNEQFF.

V and J are TRBV3-1 and TRBJ2-2; with no DNA, the TCRdb D assignment of TRBD1 cannot be verified. The germline gives CDR1 LGHDT, CDR2 YNNKEL (reference sequence). The length of the CDR3 is 16 residues. The CDR3 is CASSRRGTGLTGELFF.

The chain couples TRBV12-3 or TRBV12-4 to TRBJ1-6; TCRdb designates TRBD1, a call that cannot be tested without DNA. The CDR3 runs to 14 residues. CDR3 residues: CASSLTGLNSPLHF.

The gene calls are TRBV5-1 and TRBJ1-1; the D call from TCRdb, TRBD1, cannot be confirmed without DNA. The CDR3 has 15 amino acids. Germline CDR1 reads SGHRS; CDR2 reads YFSETQ. The CDR3 protein is CASSSTGGIKGEAFF.

J is TRBJ1-6 and V is TRBV6-1; the TCRdb D gene call, TRBD1, has no DNA to confirm it. CDR1 and CDR2 (germline): MNHNS, SASEGT. This CDR3 is built from 14 residues. The CDR3 loop reads CASRNPHRGSPLHF.

The chain links TRBV3-1 to TRBJ1-1. Germline loops: CDR1 LGHDT, CDR2 YNNKEL (reference sequence). The CDR3 runs to 15 residues. The CDR3 here is CASTPQQNMNTEAFF.

The chain is built from TRBV21-1 and TRBJ1-4. TRBV21-1 is an annotated pseudogene. The CDR3 has 15 amino acids. CDR3: CASSITVDENEKLFF.

The rearrangement uses TRBV12-3 or TRBV12-4 and TRBJ2-1; with no DNA, the TCRdb D assignment of TRBD2 cannot be verified. This CDR3 has 14 amino acids. This chain's CDR3 is CASSSGGRLNEQFF.

The rearrangement joins TRBV10-3 to TRBJ1-1; checking the TCRdb D call of TRBD1 is not possible without DNA. There are 15 residues in the CDR3. From germline, CDR1 is ENHRY and CDR2 SYGVKD. CDR3 amino acids: CAISGPGQGTTEAFF.